The 12 T cell receptor beta chains presented below share a single source sample, sequenced in a study of a mutant IDH1 vaccine in newly diagnosed glioma. These receptors lack a known antigen. Method: immunoSEQ multiplex PCR; TCRdb's copy keeps in-frame clones and lacks some. The sample carries fewer than 75,000 clones, approximately 84% recorded once. As to time point: week 11, during vaccination. Mutant IDH1 20-mer peptide, at 300 ug, made up each vaccine dose, with topical imiquimod. The material sequenced was PBMCs, taken from a glioma patient whose treatment included an IDH1 peptide vaccine. The source is a woman aged 45 to 65 with glioma.

V gene TRBV29-1 combines with J gene TRBJ1-5; TRBD1 matches at 9 bases. The CDR3 length is 13 residues. Germline V CDR1 and CDR2: SQVTM, ANQGSEA. J lost 7 bases, V lost 6 bases, and 7 bases had no gene match. Here the CDR3 reads CSVGQGSEQPQHF. As DNA, the CDR3 is TGCAGCGTGGGACAGGGATCTGAGCAGCCCCAGCATTTT.

Remarks on this clone: Other DNA sequences in the sample encode the same CDR3. V is TRBV5-1 and J is TRBJ1-1; D gene ambiguous. The CDR3 runs to 13 residues. Trimming took off 2 bases at V and 1 base at J, with 6 bases between the two ends. In germline, CDR1 is SGHRS, CDR2 YFSETQ. DNA of the CDR3: TGCGCCAGCAGCTTTTCAGCGAACACTGAAGCTTTCTTT. The encoded protein is CASSFSANTEAFF. Looking up the rest from reference TRBV5-1 and TRBJ1-1 gives the full variable domain: KAGVTQTPRYLIKTRGQQVTLSCSPISGHRSVSWYQQTPGQGLQFLFEYFSETQRNKGNFPGRFSGRQFSNSRSEMNVSTLELGDSALYLCASSFSANTEAFFGQGTRLTVV.

The table lists this clone with a count of one. A junction boundary mismatches the germline segment, possibly from a read error. This sequence joins TRBV6-5 and TRBJ1-2, with D unclear. Germline V gene sequence: CDR1 MNHEY, CDR2 SVGAGI. This CDR3 is built from 14 residues. This CDR3 is CASSYRKQRYGYTF. CDR3 DNA sequence: TGTGCCAGTAGTTACCGCAAACAACGATATGGCTACACCTTC.

The V and J genes are TRBV10-3 and TRBJ1-2, with D perhaps TRBD1 (5 bases). Germline-derived CDR1 and CDR2 are ENHRY and SYGVKD. The CDR3 is 15 residues long. Trimming took 2 bases from V and 3 from J, leaving 13 bases between them. The CDR3 spells CAISETYTTDYGYTF. In DNA, the CDR3 is TGTGCCATCAGTGAGACTTATACGACAGACTATGGCTACACCTTC.

This clone was seen a single time. The chain employs TRBV4-2 and TRBJ1-2; perhaps TRBD1 as D (6 bases). CDR1 is LGHNA, CDR2 YNFKEQ, per germline. The length of the CDR3 is 18 residues. The V and J ends lost 0 bases and 0 bases respectively, with 17 bases between them. The CDR3 nucleotides read TGTGCCAGCAGCCAAGATTTGCAGGGGACATCCGCTAACTATGGCTACACCTTC. This sequence encodes CASSQDLQGTSANYGYTF.

CDR3 sequence reads: CAYGTADNQPQHF. CDR3 coding DNA: TGTGCCTACGGGACAGCGGACAATCAGCCCCAGCATTTT. The chain couples TRBV30 to TRBJ1-5; TRBD1 aligns across 7 bases. Germline V gives CDR1 GTSNPN, CDR2 SVGIG (reference sequence). This CDR3 comprises 13 residues. Trimming removed 7 bases from V and 3 bases from J; junction bases left unmatched: 6.

The V call is TRBV27, the J call TRBJ1-6; maybe TRBD1 (5 bases). Germline assignment: CDR1 MNHEY and CDR2 SMNVEV (reference sequence). The CDR3 has 19 amino acids. Between the trimmed V and J ends, which lost 4 bases and 1 base, there was a span of 20 bases. DNA of the CDR3: TGTGCCAGCAGTTCGGAGGGGACCCCCGGAGGATCCTATAATTCACCCCTCCACTTT. It encodes CASSSEGTPGGSYNSPLHF.

The V and J genes are TRBV10-3 and TRBJ2-2, with D possibly being TRBD2 (7 bases). Trimming pared 8 bases from V and 1 base from J, leaving 11 bases between. The germline gives CDR1 ENHRY, CDR2 SYGVKD. CDR3 length equals 14 residues. CDR3 residues: CAIQRGGNTGELFF. The CDR3 bases are TGTGCCATCCAGAGGGGGGGGAACACCGGGGAGCTGTTTTTT.

The V gene is TRBV15, the J gene TRBJ2-1; D is possibly TRBD1 or TRBD2 (6 bases each). Trimming shortened V by 5 bases and J by 7 bases, and 18 bases separated the two germline ends. CDR3 length: 15 residues. CDR1 LNHNV and CDR2 YYDKDF come from the germline V gene (reference sequence). The DNA for the CDR3 is TGTGCCACCAGCTTATGGGAGGCAGGGGTGAATGAGCAGTTCTTC. It translates to CATSLWEAGVNEQFF.

The J gene is TRBJ2-1, the V gene TRBV14; 15 bases line up with TRBD2. The V gene end was trimmed by 5 bases and the J gene end by 0 bases; junction bases not matched to a gene: 2. The CDR3 loop spans 17 amino acids. Germline loops: CDR1 SGHDN, CDR2 FVKESK. CDR3 bases: TGTGCCAGCAGCGGACTAGCGGGGGGGAGCTCCTACAATGAGCAGTTCTTC. Its protein product is CASSGLAGGSSYNEQFF.

The CDR3 nucleotides read TGTGCCAGCAGCCAAGGTTACAGGGAAAGCTCCTATAATTCACCCCTCCACTTT. Its protein is CASSQGYRESSYNSPLHF. The V gene is TRBV4-2, the J gene TRBJ1-6, with TRBD1 as a possible D gene (6 bases). Germline V gene data show CDR1 as LGHNA and CDR2 as YNFKEQ. The V gene lost 1 base and the J gene lost 0 bases, with 13 bases spanning the gap. The CDR3 is made up of 18 amino acids.

The chain combines TRBV7-2 with TRBJ2-7; 8 bases align to TRBD1. CDR3 length equals 16 residues. Germline V gives CDR1 SGHTA, CDR2 FQGNSA. V gave up 5 bases and J gave up 5 bases; unmatched junction bases: 14. CDR3 DNA sequence: TGTGCCAGCAGCCCCGACCTCAAGCAGGGGGCTCACGAGCAGTACTTC. Its protein product is CASSPDLKQGAHEQYF.